The rows below give T cell receptor beta chains drawn from one sample of a study of blood T cell repertoires in COVID-19. Assay: immunoSEQ multiplex PCR; the TCRdb copy retains only in-frame clones and omits some. The sample gives 250,000 or so clones, around four fifths of which show up once; around 2% is in the top ten. Specimen: peripheral blood. Receptors were obtained from a man in his thirties or forties who had recovered from COVID-19. Each CDR3 is given with its conserved first and last residue. Fields, in order: CDR3 protein, CDR3 DNA, clone size, CDR3 length, D gene, V gene, J gene. The D gene is left open where the match is weak. The size entry is marked missing in some rows and otherwise reads once, few, many or a size class.

CDR3 protein: CASTTGFSYNEQFF; CDR3 DNA: TGTGCCAGCACTACGGGGTTCTCCTACAATGAGCAGTTCTTC; clone size: NA; CDR3 length: 14; D gene: NA; V gene: TRBV2; J gene: TRBJ2-1
CDR3 protein: CASSMPPEDYGYTF; CDR3 DNA: TGTGCCAGTAGTATGCCGCCGGAGGACTATGGCTACACCTTC; clone size: once; CDR3 length: 14; D gene: NA; V gene: TRBV19; J gene: TRBJ1-2
CDR3 protein: CASSEQAYQPQHF; CDR3 DNA: TGTGCCAGCAGTGAGCAGGCCTATCAGCCCCAGCATTTT; clone size: few; CDR3 length: 13; D gene: NA; V gene: TRBV6-4; J gene: TRBJ1-5
CDR3 protein: CSDETGGAGGYTF; CDR3 DNA: TGCAGCGACGAAACGGGGGGCGCCGGTGGCTACACCTTC; clone size: NA; CDR3 length: 13; D gene: NA; V gene: TRBV29-1; J gene: TRBJ1-2
CDR3 protein: CASSIGGWDTGELFF; CDR3 DNA: TGTGCCAGTAGTATAGGGGGCTGGGACACCGGGGAGCTGTTTTTT; clone size: NA; CDR3 length: 15; D gene: NA; V gene: TRBV19; J gene: TRBJ2-2
CDR3 protein: CASSLVGVNEQYF; CDR3 DNA: TGTGCCAGCTCCCTCGTAGGGGTCAACGAGCAGTACTTC; clone size: once; CDR3 length: 13; D gene: NA; V gene: TRBV18; J gene: TRBJ2-7
CDR3 protein: CASSPPGLAGRDEQFF; CDR3 DNA: TGTGCCAGCAGCCCACCGGGACTAGCGGGGCGGGATGAGCAGTTCTTC; clone size: NA; CDR3 length: 16; D gene: TRBD2; V gene: TRBV11-1; J gene: TRBJ2-1
CDR3 protein: CASGYGTNEKLFF; CDR3 DNA: TGTGCCAGCGGGTACGGGACTAATGAAAAACTGTTTTTT; clone size: NA; CDR3 length: 13; D gene: NA; V gene: TRBV9; J gene: TRBJ1-4
CDR3 protein: CASSQERLAGGRYNEQFF; CDR3 DNA: TGCGCCAGCAGCCAAGAACGGCTAGCGGGGGGGCGATACAATGAGCAGTTCTTC; clone size: NA; CDR3 length: 18; D gene: TRBD2; V gene: TRBV4-1; J gene: TRBJ2-1
CDR3 protein: CATLRSRGWTEAFF; CDR3 DNA: TGTGCCACCCTAAGAAGTAGGGGCTGGACTGAAGCTTTCTTT; clone size: NA; CDR3 length: 14; D gene: NA; V gene: TRBV2; J gene: TRBJ1-1
CDR3 protein: CAISQDRVFQPQHF; CDR3 DNA: TGTGCCATCAGCCAAGACAGGGTATTTCAGCCCCAGCATTTT; clone size: NA; CDR3 length: 14; D gene: TRBD1; V gene: TRBV10-3; J gene: TRBJ1-5
CDR3 protein: CASSWPGTGGRNEQFF; CDR3 DNA: TGTGCCAGCAGCTGGCCGGGGACAGGGGGTCGAAATGAGCAGTTCTTC; clone size: once; CDR3 length: 16; D gene: TRBD1; V gene: TRBV5-8; J gene: TRBJ2-1
CDR3 protein: CASQRQVGEKLFF; CDR3 DNA: TGTGCCAGCCAAAGGCAGGTCGGCGAAAAACTGTTTTTT; clone size: NA; CDR3 length: 13; D gene: NA; V gene: TRBV12-3/TRBV12-4; J gene: TRBJ1-4
CDR3 protein: CASSQDSGGTEAFF; CDR3 DNA: TGTGCCAGCTCACAGGACAGCGGTGGGACTGAAGCTTTCTTT; clone size: NA; CDR3 length: 14; D gene: NA; V gene: TRBV18; J gene: TRBJ1-1
CDR3 protein: CASSDSGGLGWTQYF; CDR3 DNA: TGTGCCAGCAGTGATAGCGGGGGGTTGGGTTGGACGCAGTATTTT; clone size: NA; CDR3 length: 15; D gene: TRBD2; V gene: TRBV2; J gene: TRBJ2-3
CDR3 protein: CASSVDRGRITDTQYF; CDR3 DNA: TGTGCCAGTAGTGTAGACAGGGGGCGGATCACAGATACGCAGTATTTT; clone size: NA; CDR3 length: 16; D gene: TRBD1; V gene: TRBV19; J gene: TRBJ2-3
CDR3 protein: CATSRGRQHTNEKLFF; CDR3 DNA: TGTGCCACCAGCAGAGGCCGACAGCATACTAATGAAAAACTGTTTTTT; clone size: NA; CDR3 length: 16; D gene: NA; V gene: TRBV15; J gene: TRBJ1-4
CDR3 protein: CASSSSRHGNQPQHF; CDR3 DNA: TGTGCCAGCAGCTCAAGTCGACACGGCAATCAGCCCCAGCATTTT; clone size: NA; CDR3 length: 15; D gene: NA; V gene: TRBV7-9; J gene: TRBJ1-5
CDR3 protein: CASSLLVQETQYF; CDR3 DNA: TGTGCCAGCAGCTTACTCGTACAAGAGACCCAGTACTTC; clone size: NA; CDR3 length: 13; D gene: NA; V gene: TRBV7-3; J gene: TRBJ2-5
CDR3 protein: CASSQTTGNAGELFF; CDR3 DNA: TGCGCCAGCAGCCAAACGACAGGGAATGCCGGGGAGCTGTTTTTT; clone size: NA; CDR3 length: 15; D gene: TRBD1; V gene: TRBV5-1; J gene: TRBJ2-2
CDR3 protein: CASSYWGGWEETQYF; CDR3 DNA: TGTGCCAGCAGCTACTGGGGGGGATGGGAGGAGACCCAGTACTTC; clone size: NA; CDR3 length: 15; D gene: TRBD2; V gene: TRBV5-4; J gene: TRBJ2-5
CDR3 protein: CSVRTGNQPQHF; CDR3 DNA: TGCAGCGTTCGAACAGGCAATCAGCCCCAGCATTTT; clone size: NA; CDR3 length: 12; D gene: NA; V gene: TRBV29-1; J gene: TRBJ1-5
CDR3 protein: CASSLVRTGSRSTNEKLFF; CDR3 DNA: TGTGCCAGCAGCTTAGTGAGGACAGGGTCCAGATCAACTAATGAAAAACTGTTTTTT; clone size: NA; CDR3 length: 19; D gene: TRBD1; V gene: TRBV7-2; J gene: TRBJ1-4
CDR3 protein: CASSQDAQGVLSTDTQYF; CDR3 DNA: TGTGCCAGCAGCCAAGATGCCCAGGGGGTATTGAGCACAGATACGCAGTATTTT; clone size: few; CDR3 length: 18; D gene: TRBD1; V gene: TRBV14; J gene: TRBJ2-3
CDR3 protein: CASSLGTGARETQYF; CDR3 DNA: TGTGCCAGTAGCCTCGGGACAGGGGCGCGCGAGACCCAGTACTTC; clone size: NA; CDR3 length: 15; D gene: TRBD1; V gene: TRBV19; J gene: TRBJ2-5
CDR3 protein: CASSVGGSYNEQFF; CDR3 DNA: TGTGCCAGCAGTGTGGGGGGCTCCTACAATGAGCAGTTCTTC; clone size: NA; CDR3 length: 14; D gene: NA; V gene: TRBV2; J gene: TRBJ2-1
CDR3 protein: CASQGAHGYGYTF; CDR3 DNA: TGTGCCAGTCAGGGGGCGCATGGCTATGGCTACACCTTC; clone size: NA; CDR3 length: 13; D gene: TRBD1; V gene: TRBV19; J gene: TRBJ1-2
CDR3 protein: CASSLGYRGGETQYF; CDR3 DNA: TGTGCCAGCAGCTTAGGGTACAGGGGCGGTGAGACCCAGTACTTC; clone size: NA; CDR3 length: 15; D gene: TRBD1; V gene: TRBV7-6; J gene: TRBJ2-5
CDR3 protein: CASSPRGIMNTEAFF; CDR3 DNA: TGTGCCAGCAGCCCCAGGGGGATTATGAACACTGAAGCTTTCTTT; clone size: NA; CDR3 length: 15; D gene: TRBD1; V gene: TRBV13; J gene: TRBJ1-1
CDR3 protein: CASGQSRDRVGNSPLHF; CDR3 DNA: TGTGCCAGCGGACAGTCCCGGGACAGGGTCGGAAATTCACCCCTCCACTTT; clone size: NA; CDR3 length: 17; D gene: TRBD1; V gene: TRBV28; J gene: TRBJ1-6
CDR3 protein: CASGTGGSSNEQYF; CDR3 DNA: TGTGCCAGCGGGACAGGGGGCAGTAGTAACGAGCAGTACTTC; clone size: NA; CDR3 length: 14; D gene: TRBD1; V gene: TRBV7-9; J gene: TRBJ2-7
CDR3 protein: CANSDPLGQANGYTF; CDR3 DNA: TGTGCCAACAGTGACCCCCTGGGACAGGCGAATGGCTACACCTTC; clone size: NA; CDR3 length: 15; D gene: TRBD1; V gene: TRBV6-1; J gene: TRBJ1-2
CDR3 protein: CASSDDRAVYNEQFF; CDR3 DNA: TGTGCCAGCAGTGATGACAGGGCTGTCTACAATGAGCAGTTCTTC; clone size: NA; CDR3 length: 15; D gene: TRBD1; V gene: TRBV25-1; J gene: TRBJ2-1
CDR3 protein: CASSYSTTGGVYGYTF; CDR3 DNA: TGTGCCAGCAGTTACTCGACGACAGGGGGTGTCTATGGCTACACCTTC; clone size: NA; CDR3 length: 16; D gene: TRBD1; V gene: TRBV6-2/TRBV6-3; J gene: TRBJ1-2
CDR3 protein: CASSIDGTGTGELFF; CDR3 DNA: TGTGCCAGTAGTATAGACGGGACAGGGACCGGGGAGCTGTTTTTT; clone size: NA; CDR3 length: 15; D gene: TRBD1; V gene: TRBV19; J gene: TRBJ2-2
CDR3 protein: CASSQGLPGHVKPTQYF; CDR3 DNA: TGCGCCAGCAGCCAAGGCCTTCCGGGACACGTAAAGCCTACGCAGTATTTT; clone size: NA; CDR3 length: 17; D gene: NA; V gene: TRBV4-1; J gene: TRBJ2-3
CDR3 protein: CASSQGVSGLAGGRETQYF; CDR3 DNA: TGTGCCAGCAGCCAAGGGGTTAGCGGACTAGCGGGGGGGCGAGAGACCCAGTACTTC; clone size: NA; CDR3 length: 19; D gene: TRBD2; V gene: TRBV3-1/TRBV3-2; J gene: TRBJ2-5
CDR3 protein: CASSPQDQGVSEKLFF; CDR3 DNA: TGTGCCAGCAGCCCACAAGATCAGGGGGTGAGTGAAAAACTGTTTTTT; clone size: NA; CDR3 length: 16; D gene: TRBD1; V gene: TRBV9; J gene: TRBJ1-4
CDR3 protein: CASLLAGIGETQYF; CDR3 DNA: TGTGCCAGCCTACTAGCGGGGATAGGAGAGACCCAGTACTTC; clone size: NA; CDR3 length: 14; D gene: TRBD2; V gene: TRBV7-9; J gene: TRBJ2-5
CDR3 protein: CASSLQQGGEQFF; CDR3 DNA: TGCGCCAGCAGCCTCCAACAGGGTGGTGAGCAGTTCTTC; clone size: NA; CDR3 length: 13; D gene: NA; V gene: TRBV4-1; J gene: TRBJ2-1
CDR3 protein: CASSHDIPNTGELFF; CDR3 DNA: TGTGCCAGCAGCCATGACATTCCGAACACCGGGGAGCTGTTTTTT; clone size: NA; CDR3 length: 15; D gene: NA; V gene: TRBV3-1/TRBV3-2; J gene: TRBJ2-2
CDR3 protein: CSVGAGISTDTQYF; CDR3 DNA: TGCAGCGTTGGTGCGGGGATAAGCACAGATACGCAGTATTTT; clone size: NA; CDR3 length: 14; D gene: NA; V gene: TRBV29-1; J gene: TRBJ2-3
CDR3 protein: CASSENGDYGYTF; CDR3 DNA: TGTGCCAGCAGTGAAAACGGGGACTATGGCTACACCTTC; clone size: NA; CDR3 length: 13; D gene: NA; V gene: TRBV6-1; J gene: TRBJ1-2
CDR3 protein: CASSLADRVYNEQFF; CDR3 DNA: TGCGCCAGCAGCTTGGCTGACAGAGTTTACAATGAGCAGTTCTTC; clone size: once; CDR3 length: 15; D gene: NA; V gene: TRBV5-1; J gene: TRBJ2-1
CDR3 protein: CASGKDRAREQYF; CDR3 DNA: TGTGCCAGCGGGAAGGACAGGGCAAGGGAGCAGTACTTC; clone size: NA; CDR3 length: 13; D gene: TRBD1; V gene: TRBV2; J gene: TRBJ2-7
CDR3 protein: CASSRTGGDTQYF; CDR3 DNA: TGTGCCAGCAGCCGTACAGGGGGCGATACGCAGTATTTT; clone size: NA; CDR3 length: 13; D gene: TRBD1; V gene: TRBV3-1/TRBV3-2; J gene: TRBJ2-3
CDR3 protein: CASGTTGQGISYEQYF; CDR3 DNA: TGTGCTAGTGGTACCACGGGACAGGGGATCTCCTACGAGCAGTACTTC; clone size: NA; CDR3 length: 16; D gene: TRBD1; V gene: TRBV12-5; J gene: TRBJ2-7
CDR3 protein: CAISESNSGRGNEKLFF; CDR3 DNA: TGTGCCATCAGTGAGTCGAATAGCGGCAGGGGGAATGAAAAACTGTTTTTT; clone size: NA; CDR3 length: 17; D gene: TRBD1; V gene: TRBV10-3; J gene: TRBJ1-4
CDR3 protein: CASSYTDRAEKLFF; CDR3 DNA: TGTGCCAGCAGTTACACGGACAGGGCCGAAAAACTGTTTTTT; clone size: NA; CDR3 length: 14; D gene: TRBD1; V gene: TRBV6-5; J gene: TRBJ1-4
CDR3 protein: CASSVEGHRGDTQYF; CDR3 DNA: TGTGCCAGCAGCGTAGAGGGCCACAGGGGAGATACGCAGTATTTT; clone size: NA; CDR3 length: 15; D gene: TRBD1; V gene: TRBV9; J gene: TRBJ2-3
CDR3 protein: CAISGEKNTEAFF; CDR3 DNA: TGTGCCATCAGTGGAGAAAAGAACACTGAAGCTTTCTTT; clone size: NA; CDR3 length: 13; D gene: NA; V gene: TRBV10-3; J gene: TRBJ1-1
CDR3 protein: CASSLPGTGGPMGKLFF; CDR3 DNA: TGTGCCAGCAGCTTACCCGGGACAGGGGGCCCAATGGGAAAACTGTTTTTT; clone size: NA; CDR3 length: 17; D gene: TRBD1; V gene: TRBV7-9; J gene: TRBJ1-4
CDR3 protein: CASSGQGTLAKNIQYF; CDR3 DNA: TGTGCCAGCAGTGGACAGGGAACTCTAGCCAAAAACATTCAGTACTTC; clone size: once; CDR3 length: 16; D gene: TRBD1; V gene: TRBV6-1; J gene: TRBJ2-4
CDR3 protein: CASSLLENTEAFF; CDR3 DNA: TGTGCCAGCAGCTTATTAGAGAACACTGAAGCTTTCTTT; clone size: NA; CDR3 length: 13; D gene: NA; V gene: TRBV7-9; J gene: TRBJ1-1
CDR3 protein: CASSLMGYTEAFF; CDR3 DNA: TGTGCCAGCAGCTTGATGGGCTACACTGAAGCTTTCTTT; clone size: NA; CDR3 length: 13; D gene: NA; V gene: TRBV7-3; J gene: TRBJ1-1
CDR3 protein: CASRLGQEEWGYTF; CDR3 DNA: TGTGCCAGCAGGTTGGGACAGGAGGAATGGGGCTACACCTTC; clone size: NA; CDR3 length: 14; D gene: TRBD1; V gene: TRBV11-2; J gene: TRBJ1-2
CDR3 protein: CATSRGRGAKAEAFF; CDR3 DNA: TGTGCCACCAGCAGAGGGCGGGGGGCTAAGGCTGAAGCTTTCTTT; clone size: NA; CDR3 length: 15; D gene: NA; V gene: TRBV15; J gene: TRBJ1-1
CDR3 protein: CASSYSAAAGGYTF; CDR3 DNA: TGTGCCAGCAGTTACTCGGCCGCAGCGGGGGGCTACACCTTC; clone size: NA; CDR3 length: 14; D gene: NA; V gene: TRBV6-5; J gene: TRBJ1-2
CDR3 protein: CASSLGGGTEAFF; CDR3 DNA: TGTGCCAGCAGTCTAGGGGGAGGGACTGAAGCTTTCTTT; clone size: NA; CDR3 length: 13; D gene: NA; V gene: TRBV12-3/TRBV12-4; J gene: TRBJ1-1